The source of this T cell receptor (beta chain) is a study of blood T cell repertoires in COVID-19. Sequenced by immunoSEQ multiplex PCR; TCRdb stores in-frame clones only, minus some. The sample carries about 170,000 clones, approximately 82% recorded once. Which cohort a participant joined came from the clinical history participants gave. The CDR3 has 15 residues. Germline V gives CDR1 SGDLS, CDR2 YYNGEE. Deletions cut 0 bases from V and 10 bases from J, with 14 bases between. The clonotype comes from a woman in her forties or fifties who had recovered from COVID-19. This chain connects TRBV9 to TRBJ1-6; D gene uncertain. The source material was PBMCs or T cells enriched from blood (not recorded which). CDR3 coding DNA: TGTGCCAGCAGCGTAGAACACCCAAATCAATCACCCCTCCACTTT. Its translation is CASSVEHPNQSPLHF.